Shown below are 32 T cell receptor beta chains from a single sample sequenced in a study of T cell repertoires in cytomegalovirus infection (dated by TCRdb to about 2019). Sample treatment or condition, as interpreted from the label and publication: in vitro stimulation with specific CMV peptide epitopes to enrich CMV-specific T cells. TCRdb names Illumina HiSeq 1500 as the instrument used. TCRdb reprocessing: public reads trimmed at Q25 with fastp, clones called with MiXCR, in-frame beta chains kept. CDR3 protein duplicates are merged, each entry listing the most common genes and DNA. This sample has over 100,000 distinct CDR3 sequences in its table, and 25% to 35% of those were observed once. Jointly, the top ten make up about 81% of the sample. These TCRs are of unknown antigen specificity. Sample: CD8+ T cells from cultured PBMCs, taken from culture after CMV antigen stimulation. These receptors all stem from a human donor in good health (CMV status not recorded). Some clones in this sample may be carry-over from other donors' samples.

The V gene is TRBV5-6, the J gene TRBJ2-7; D uncertain. The germline V and J ends were trimmed by 3 bases and 3 bases, with 10 bases remaining between them. This CDR3 region has 13 residues. Per the germline V gene, CDR1 is SGHDT and CDR2 is YYEEEE. CDR3 nucleotide sequence: TGTGCCAGCAGCTATTGGGAATTCTACGAGCAGTACTTC. Translation gives CASSYWEFYEQYF.

This chain connects TRBV27 to TRBJ1-2; D is uncertain. The length of the CDR3 is 15 residues. V dropped 3 bases and J dropped 2 bases, with 13 bases sitting between them. CDR1 is MNHEY, CDR2 SMNVEV, per germline (reference sequence). The CDR3 region is CASSFRSGENYGYTF. CDR3 nucleotides: TGTGCCAGCAGTTTTCGGAGTGGGGAGAACTATGGCTACACCTTC.

The chain couples TRBV6-6 to TRBJ2-3; a possible D gene is TRBD2 (5 bases). Per the germline V gene, CDR1 is MNHNY and CDR2 is SVGAGI (reference sequence). This CDR3 spans 16 amino acids. The V end was cut by 2 bases, the J end by 2 bases, with 14 bases between. The CDR3, as DNA: TGTGCCAGCAGTTACGTATTAGCGCCCTTCACAGATACGCAGTATTTT. It specifies CASSYVLAPFTDTQYF.

This clonotype was detected a few times. The V call is TRBV28, the J call TRBJ2-7; unclear D gene. The CDR3 is 12 residues long. From germline, CDR1 is MDHEN and CDR2 SYDVKM. With 8 bases removed from V and 0 bases from J, the gap between germline ends came to 8 bases. The CDR3 DNA reads TGTGCCAGCGACAACGGCTCCTACGAGCAGTACTTC. Translated, it gives CASDNGSYEQYF. The entire variable domain, with the rest obtained from reference TRBV28 and TRBJ2-7, is as follows: DVKVTQSSRYLVKRTGEKVFLECVQDMDHENMFWYRQDPGLGLRLIYFSYDVKMKEKGDIPEGYSVSREKKERFSLILESASTNQTSMYLCASDNGSYEQYFGPGTRLTVT.

This chain joins TRBV27 and TRBJ1-1, with TRBD1 as a possible D gene (6 bases). V gave up 1 base and J gave up 0 bases, with 9 bases separating them. CDR3 length equals 15 residues. The germline V gene has CDR1 MNHEY and CDR2 SMNVEV (reference sequence). In nucleotides, the CDR3 is TGTGCCAGCAGTTTATTGGGGGGCATGAACACTGAAGCTTTCTTT. The encoded protein is CASSLLGGMNTEAFF.

The chain links TRBV9 to TRBJ1-1; maybe TRBD1 (5 bases). This CDR3 spans 16 amino acids. Trimming removed 0 bases from V and 5 bases from J, with 17 bases in between. The germline V gene has CDR1 SGDLS and CDR2 YYNGEE. The CDR3 DNA follows: TGTGCCAGCAGCGTAGGACGGGAGGGGATTGGGACTGAAGCTTTCTTT. Translating gives CASSVGREGIGTEAFF.

The CDR3 reads CASSEYSSANEQFF. The CDR3 DNA sequence: TGTGCCAGCAGTGAATATAGCAGCGCCAATGAGCAGTTCTTC. The chain has TRBV25-1 and TRBJ2-1; no clear D. The CDR3 totals 14 residues. V was cut by 0 bases and J by 6 bases, with 9 bases left in between. Per the germline V gene, CDR1 is MGHDK and CDR2 is SYGVNS.

The rearrangement links TRBV9 to TRBJ1-6; D unclear. CDR3 length: 12 amino acids. Between the trimmed V and J ends, which lost 3 bases and 7 bases, there was a span of 5 bases. Germline CDR1 reads SGDLS; CDR2 reads YYNGEE. CDR3 nucleotide sequence: TGTGCCAGCAGCGAGACCAATTCACCCCTCCACTTT. Its protein is CASSETNSPLHF. Complete variable domain (other parts from reference TRBV9 and TRBJ1-6): DSGVTQTPKHLITATGQRVTLRCSPRSGDLSVYWYQQSLDQGLQFLIQYYNGEERAKGNILERFSAQQFPDLHSELNLSSLELGDSALYFCASSETNSPLHFGNGTRLTVT.

This clonotype came up a few times. The chain couples TRBV27 to TRBJ2-1; 8 nucleotides agree with TRBD2. The length of the CDR3 is 15 residues. The V and J ends lost 6 bases and 2 bases, in that order; junction bases with no gene match: 6. Per germline, CDR1 MNHEY and CDR2 SMNVEV (reference sequence). The CDR3 sequence is CASSFTGGAYNEQFF. CDR3 DNA sequence: TGTGCCAGCAGCTTCACCGGGGGGGCCTACAATGAGCAGTTCTTC.

This clonotype was counted between two and nine times. The chain carries TRBV20-1 and TRBJ2-1, with 9 nucleotides matching TRBD2. Germline V gene data show CDR1 as DFQATT and CDR2 as SNEGSKA (reference sequence). Unmatched junction bases numbered 12, after V lost 6 bases and J lost 6 bases. The CDR3 is 15 amino acids. The CDR3 spells CSAGPAGGPVNEQFF. The CDR3 DNA follows: TGCAGTGCCGGTCCGGCGGGGGGGCCGGTCAATGAGCAGTTCTTC.

This clonotype was picked up one time. A much larger clone lies a single base off, so this may be a read error. The gene calls are TRBV7-6 and TRBJ2-2; D perhaps matches TRBD2 (5 bases). The CDR3 spans 12 residues. Germline CDR1 and CDR2: SGHVS and FNYEAQ. The CDR3 protein is CASSLGAGELSF. In nucleotides, the CDR3 is TGTGCCAGCAGCTTAGGGGCCGGGGAGCTGTCTTTT.

This clonotype was seen a few times. The V gene is TRBV2, the J gene TRBJ2-1; 9 bases map to TRBD1. This CDR3 region has 15 residues. CDR1 and CDR2 (germline): SNHLY, FYNNEI. Trimming removed 7 bases from V and 7 bases from J; junction bases left unmatched: 11. The CDR3 sequence: CASTGRGQGRNEQFF. The CDR3 nucleotides are TGTGCCAGCACTGGTAGGGGACAGGGTAGAAATGAGCAGTTCTTC.

In this sample, this clonotype turned up a few times. The DNA for the CDR3 is TGTGCCAGCAGCGCTTTACAGGGATACGACGAGCAGTACTTC. Its translation: CASSALQGYDEQYF. The rearrangement uses TRBV7-2 and TRBJ2-7; the D gene is possibly TRBD1 (6 bases). The germline V gene encodes CDR1 SGHTA and CDR2 FQGNSA. This CDR3 spans 14 amino acids. V lost 5 bases to trimming and J lost 5 bases, with 16 bases between them.

V usage is TRBV19 and J usage is TRBJ2-5; 11 bases map to TRBD2. Germline CDR1 and CDR2: LNHDA and SQIVND (reference sequence). This CDR3 has 14 amino acids. The V gene end was trimmed by 6 bases and the J gene end by 5 bases; junction bases not matched to a gene: 5. CDR3 sequence reads: CASRGLAGWETQYF. DNA for the CDR3: TGTGCCAGTAGAGGACTAGCGGGTTGGGAGACCCAGTACTTC.

This rearrangement joins TRBV7-6 to TRBJ2-7, with D perhaps TRBD1 (6 bases). Germline V gene data show CDR1 as SGHVS and CDR2 as FNYEAQ. Trimming shortened V by 3 bases and J by 12 bases, and 15 bases separated the two germline ends. This CDR3 is built from 12 residues. The CDR3 sequence is CASSLGTRAGYF. The DNA of the CDR3 is TGTGCCAGCAGCTTGGGGACACGCGCAGGGTACTTC.

This clonotype was seen more than once but under ten times. This rearrangement joins TRBV4-1 to TRBJ2-1; 10 nucleotides align to TRBD2. The CDR3 extends over 16 amino acids. The germline CDR1 and CDR2 sequences are MGHRA and YSYEKL. J lost 4 bases, V lost 2 bases, and 5 bases had no gene match. CDR3 bases: TGCGCCAGCAGCCAACGAGCGGGGGGGCCTTACAATGAGCAGTTCTTC. It codes for CASSQRAGGPYNEQFF.

This rearrangement joins TRBV11-1 to TRBJ2-2; either TRBD1 or TRBD2 may fit D (5 bases each). The CDR3 loop spans 15 amino acids. Germline V lookup: CDR1 SGHAT, CDR2 FQDESV (reference sequence). The V end was cut by 5 bases, the J end by 0 bases, with 10 bases between. The CDR3 nucleotides are TGTGCCAGCAGCCCCTGGGACGCGAACACCGGGGAGCTGTTTTTT. Translated, it gives CASSPWDANTGELFF.

J is TRBJ1-2 and V is TRBV29-1; tentatively, D is TRBD1 (5 bases). The V end was cut by 6 bases, the J end by 0 bases, with 11 bases between. The CDR3 is 13 residues long. Germline V lookup: CDR1 SQVTM, CDR2 ANQGSEA. The CDR3 loop reads CSVPGGANYGYTF. The CDR3 nucleotides read TGCAGCGTGCCCGGGGGGGCTAACTATGGCTACACCTTC.

This clonotype was seen only a few times. The genes are TRBV2 and TRBJ2-2, with TRBD1 identical over 9 bases. CDR1 is SNHLY, CDR2 FYNNEI, per germline. The J segment lost 15 bases and the V segment lost 3 bases, leaving 14 bases of the junction unmatched. The CDR3 totals 15 residues. The CDR3 sequence is CASSDPLADRGRMFF. The CDR3 nucleotides are TGTGCCAGCAGTGATCCTCTGGCGGACAGGGGAAGGATGTTTTTT.

This clonotype was found a few times. The chain couples TRBV27 to TRBJ2-2, with 7 bases matching TRBD2. Per the germline V gene, CDR1 is MNHEY and CDR2 is SMNVEV (reference sequence). CDR3 length: 15 residues. J gave up 4 bases and V 5 bases, and 7 bases lay outside the gene matches. CDR3 bases: TGTGCCAGCAGTCGACCCGGGACTACCACCGGGGAGCTGTTTTTT. This codes for CASSRPGTTTGELFF.

This clonotype was observed a handful of times. This chain connects TRBV7-8 to TRBJ1-5; D not resolved. This CDR3 comprises 18 residues. CDR1 is SGHVS and CDR2 is FQNEAQ in the germline V gene. V lost 5 bases and J 0 bases, leaving 20 bases between the germline ends. This CDR3 reads CASSARAWQIDSNQPQHF. The CDR3, as DNA: TGTGCCAGCAGCGCCCGGGCATGGCAGATCGATAGCAATCAGCCCCAGCATTTT.

The rearrangement joins TRBV5-1 to TRBJ1-1; D is undetermined. Germline values: CDR1 SGHRS, CDR2 YFSETQ. CDR3 length: 14 residues. V gave up 0 bases and J gave up 1 base, with 7 bases separating them. CDR3 DNA sequence: TGCGCCAGCAGCTTGGTTACCAGGAACACTGAAGCTTTCTTT. Translated: CASSLVTRNTEAFF.

The rearrangement links TRBV19 to TRBJ2-7, with 8 bases fitting TRBD1. V lost 3 bases and J lost 3; bases outside the gene matches: 4. This CDR3 comprises 14 residues. Germline assignment: CDR1 LNHDA and CDR2 SQIVND (reference sequence). The CDR3 spells CASSIPGQGYEQYF. The CDR3 coding sequence is TGTGCCAGTAGTATCCCCGGACAGGGCTACGAGCAGTACTTC.

To note about this clonotype: Being one base from a much bigger clone, this may be a read error. The rearrangement links TRBV12-3 or TRBV12-4 to TRBJ1-1; no reliable D call. The ends were cut back, 6 bases at V and 3 bases at J, with 11 bases in the middle. The CDR3 extends over 13 amino acids. CDR3 in DNA: TGTGCCAGCAGACCCTGGGTCTACACTGAAGCTTTCTTT. Amino acid sequence: CASRPWVYTEAFF.

The V and J genes are TRBV29-1 and TRBJ2-1; TRBD2 agrees at 11 bases. In germline, CDR1 is SQVTM, CDR2 ANQGSEA. Trimming took 2 bases from V and 0 from J; bases not matched to a gene: 12. The CDR3 spans 19 residues. CDR3 protein: CSVESGLAGGSASYNEQFF. CDR3 in DNA: TGCAGCGTTGAAAGTGGGCTAGCGGGGGGTAGCGCCTCCTACAATGAGCAGTTCTTC.

The J gene is TRBJ1-1, the V gene TRBV4-1; TRBD1 matches at 9 bases. This CDR3 spans 15 amino acids. Trimming took 3 bases from V and 6 from J; bases not matched to a gene: 8. In germline, CDR1 is MGHRA, CDR2 YSYEKL. The CDR3 spells CASSQTPGQGPEAFF. Written as DNA, the CDR3 is TGCGCCAGCAGCCAGACCCCGGGACAGGGCCCTGAAGCTTTCTTT.

The V gene is TRBV11-2, the J gene TRBJ1-2; maybe TRBD1 (5 bases). In germline, CDR1 is SGHAT, CDR2 FQNNGV. V gave up 6 bases and J gave up 4 bases, with 12 bases separating them. The CDR3 is 13 amino acids. The DNA of the CDR3 is TGTGCCAGCAGATCTGGGACTTTCTATGGCTACACCTTC. Amino acids: CASRSGTFYGYTF. The whole variable domain, remainder taken from reference TRBV11-2 and TRBJ1-2, is EAGVAQSPRYKIIEKRQSVAFWCNPISGHATLYWYQQILGQGPKLLIQFQNNGVVDDSQLPKDRFSAERLKGVDSTLKIQPAKLEDSAVYLCASRSGTFYGYTFGSGTRLTVV.

The chain recombines TRBV6-5 with TRBJ2-1, with TRBD2 identical over 11 bases. With V trimmed by 5 bases and J by 7 bases, 7 bases remained unmatched. From germline, CDR1 is MNHEY and CDR2 SVGAGI. The CDR3 is made up of 15 amino acids. This chain's CDR3 is CASSILAGGTNEQFF. CDR3 DNA sequence: TGTGCCAGCAGTATCCTAGCGGGGGGCACGAATGAGCAGTTCTTC.

This clonotype occurred a few times. The CDR3 DNA is TGTGCCAGCAGTTTACAGGAGTCCTATGGCTACACCTTC. It is translated as CASSLQESYGYTF. The V and J genes are TRBV28 and TRBJ1-2, with D unresolved. CDR1 is MDHEN and CDR2 is SYDVKM in the germline V gene. CDR3 size: 13 residues. V lost 2 bases and J 4 bases, leaving 8 bases between the germline ends.

CDR3 in amino acids: CASSPDIRGGEETQYF. The CDR3 DNA follows: TGTGCCAGCAGCCCTGACATTCGCGGGGGCGAGGAGACCCAGTACTTC. The V gene is TRBV7-8, the J gene TRBJ2-5; TRBD2 might be the D (7 bases). With 5 bases removed from V and 5 bases from J, the gap between germline ends came to 21 bases. The CDR3 is 16 amino acids. Germline values: CDR1 SGHVS, CDR2 FQNEAQ.

Note on this clonotype: A much larger clone lies one base from this, so it may be a read error. V usage is TRBV7-2 and J usage is TRBJ2-4, with a tentative D call TRBD1 (6 bases). The J call may be mistaken, given a closer DNA end match to TRBJ2-1. The CDR3 extends over 14 amino acids. In germline, CDR1 is SGHTA, CDR2 FQGNSA. This CDR3 is CASSPALGAFIQFF. CDR3 DNA sequence: TGTGCCAGCAGCCCAGCGCTGGGGGCCTTCATTCAGTTCTTC.

This clonotype showed up just a few times. This chain connects TRBV19 to TRBJ1-1, with 10 bases matching TRBD1. V lost 5 bases to trimming and J lost 5 bases; unmatched junction nucleotides: 2. Germline V CDR1 and CDR2: LNHDA, SQIVND (reference sequence). The length of the CDR3 is 13 residues. The CDR3 DNA reads as TGTGCCAGTAGTCCGGGACAGGGGACTGAAGCTTTCTTT. Protein product: CASSPGQGTEAFF.